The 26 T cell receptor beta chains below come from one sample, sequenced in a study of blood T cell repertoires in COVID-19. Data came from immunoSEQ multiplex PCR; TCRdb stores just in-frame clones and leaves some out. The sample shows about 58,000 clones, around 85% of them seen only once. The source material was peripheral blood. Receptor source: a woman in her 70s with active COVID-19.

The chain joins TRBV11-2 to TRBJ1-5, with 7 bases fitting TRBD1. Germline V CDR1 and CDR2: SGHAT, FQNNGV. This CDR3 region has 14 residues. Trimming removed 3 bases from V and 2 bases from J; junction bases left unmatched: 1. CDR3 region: CASSFGTGNQPQHF. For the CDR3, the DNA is TGTGCCAGCAGCTTCGGGACAGGCAATCAGCCCCAGCATTTT.

The CDR3: CASSMTGQGLDEQYF. Here the CDR3 DNA reads TGTGCCAGTAGTATGACCGGACAGGGGTTGGACGAGCAGTACTTC. The chain couples TRBV19 to TRBJ2-7; 9 nucleotides line up with TRBD1. Trimming cost V 3 bases and J 5 bases; bases outside gene matches: 8. The CDR3 spans 15 residues. Germline-derived CDR1 and CDR2 are LNHDA and SQIVND (reference sequence).

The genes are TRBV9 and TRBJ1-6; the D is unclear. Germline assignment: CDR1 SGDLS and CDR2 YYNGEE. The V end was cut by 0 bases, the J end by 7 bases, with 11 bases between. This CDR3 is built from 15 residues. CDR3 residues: CASSVGDTPNSPLHF. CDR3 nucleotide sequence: TGTGCCAGCAGCGTAGGAGACACCCCAAATTCACCCCTCCACTTT.

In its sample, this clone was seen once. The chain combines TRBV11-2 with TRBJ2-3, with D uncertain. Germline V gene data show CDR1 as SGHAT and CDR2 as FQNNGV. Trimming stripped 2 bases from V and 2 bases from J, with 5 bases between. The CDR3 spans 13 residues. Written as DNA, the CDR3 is TGTGCCAGCAGCTTACTAGACACAGATACGCAGTATTTT. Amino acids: CASSLLDTDTQYF.

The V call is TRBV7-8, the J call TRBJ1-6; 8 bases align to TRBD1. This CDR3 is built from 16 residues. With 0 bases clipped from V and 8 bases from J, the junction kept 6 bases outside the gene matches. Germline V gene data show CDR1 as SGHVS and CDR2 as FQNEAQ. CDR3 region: CASSLARAGGYSPLHF. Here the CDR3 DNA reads TGTGCCAGCAGCTTAGCGCGGGCAGGGGGCTATTCACCCCTCCACTTT.

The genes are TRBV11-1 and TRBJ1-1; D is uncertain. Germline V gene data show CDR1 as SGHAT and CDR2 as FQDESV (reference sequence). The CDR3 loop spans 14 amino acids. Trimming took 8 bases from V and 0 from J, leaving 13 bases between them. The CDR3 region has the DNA TGTGCCAGCGCTCGAGCGGGTGTGAACACTGAAGCTTTCTTT. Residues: CASARAGVNTEAFF.

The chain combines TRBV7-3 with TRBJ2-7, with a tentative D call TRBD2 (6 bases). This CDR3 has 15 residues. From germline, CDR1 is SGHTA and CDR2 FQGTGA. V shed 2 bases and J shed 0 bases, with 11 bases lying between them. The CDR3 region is CASSLQGGGSYEQYF. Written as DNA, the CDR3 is TGTGCCAGCAGCTTACAGGGAGGTGGCTCCTACGAGCAGTACTTC.

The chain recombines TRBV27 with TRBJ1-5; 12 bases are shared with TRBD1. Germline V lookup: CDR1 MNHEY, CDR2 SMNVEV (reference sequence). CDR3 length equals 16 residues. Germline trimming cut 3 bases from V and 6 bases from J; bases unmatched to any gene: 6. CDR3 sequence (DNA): TGTGCCAGCAGTTTCCATCGGGACAGGGGGCTTCAGCCCCAGCATTTT. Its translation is CASSFHRDRGLQPQHF.

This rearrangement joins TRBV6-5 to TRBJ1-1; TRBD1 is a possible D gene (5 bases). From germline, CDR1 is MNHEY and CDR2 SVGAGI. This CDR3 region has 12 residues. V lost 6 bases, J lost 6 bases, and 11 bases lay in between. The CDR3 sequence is CASSQGYAEAFF. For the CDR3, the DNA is TGTGCCAGCAGCCAGGGCTACGCTGAAGCTTTCTTT.

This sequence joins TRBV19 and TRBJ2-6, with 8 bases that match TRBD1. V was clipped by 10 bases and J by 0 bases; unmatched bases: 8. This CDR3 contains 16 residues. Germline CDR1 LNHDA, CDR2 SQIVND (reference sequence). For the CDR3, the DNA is TGTGCCACTAGACGGACAGGGACCTCTGGGGCCAACGTCCTGACTTTC. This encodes CATRRTGTSGANVLTF.

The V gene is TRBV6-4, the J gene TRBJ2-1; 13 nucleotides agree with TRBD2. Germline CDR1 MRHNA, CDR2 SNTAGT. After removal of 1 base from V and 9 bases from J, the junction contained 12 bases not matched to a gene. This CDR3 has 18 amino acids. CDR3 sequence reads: CASSDYIRTSGSVGEQFF. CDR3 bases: TGTGCCAGCAGTGACTATATTAGGACTAGCGGGAGCGTGGGTGAGCAGTTCTTC.

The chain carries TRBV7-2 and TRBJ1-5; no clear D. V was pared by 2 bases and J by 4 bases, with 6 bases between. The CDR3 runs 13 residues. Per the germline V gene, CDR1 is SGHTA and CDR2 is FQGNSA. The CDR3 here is CASSLTVNQPQHF. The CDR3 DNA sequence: TGTGCCAGCAGCTTAACAGTAAATCAGCCCCAGCATTTT.

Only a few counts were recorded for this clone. The CDR3 nucleotides read TGCGCCAGCAGCTTGGAAGCAGGATCGGAATTCACCCTCCACTTT. It yields the protein CASSLEAGSEFTLHF. This rearrangement joins TRBV5-1 to TRBJ1-6; no reliable D call. Germline V gene data show CDR1 as SGHRS and CDR2 as YFSETQ. Trimming removed 0 bases at V and 14 bases at J, with 18 bases between. The CDR3 has 15 residues.

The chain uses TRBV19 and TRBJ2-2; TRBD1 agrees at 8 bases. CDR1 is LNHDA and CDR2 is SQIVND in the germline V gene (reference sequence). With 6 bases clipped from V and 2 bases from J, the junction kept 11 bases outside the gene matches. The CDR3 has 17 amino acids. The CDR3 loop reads CASRKLLRGRNTGELFF. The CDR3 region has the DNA TGTGCCAGTAGAAAACTGCTCAGGGGGCGAAACACCGGGGAGCTGTTTTTT. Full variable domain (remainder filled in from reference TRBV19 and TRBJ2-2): DGGITQSPKYLFRKEGQNVTLSCEQNLNHDAMYWYRQDPGQGLRLIYYSQIVNDFQKGDIAEGYSVSREKKESFPLTVTSAQKNPTAFYLCASRKLLRGRNTGELFFGEGSRLTVL.

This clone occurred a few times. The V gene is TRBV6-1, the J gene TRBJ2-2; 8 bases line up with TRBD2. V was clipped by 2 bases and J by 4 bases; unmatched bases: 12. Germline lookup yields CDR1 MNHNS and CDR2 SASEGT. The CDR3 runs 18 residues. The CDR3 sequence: CASSESGLARVGTGELFF. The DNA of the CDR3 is TGTGCCAGCAGTGAATCCGGACTAGCTCGGGTTGGCACCGGGGAGCTGTTTTTT.

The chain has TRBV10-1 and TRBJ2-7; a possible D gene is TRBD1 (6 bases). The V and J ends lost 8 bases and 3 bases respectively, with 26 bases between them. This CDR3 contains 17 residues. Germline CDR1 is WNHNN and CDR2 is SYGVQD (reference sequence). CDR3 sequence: CASQLEGRDTYRYEQYF. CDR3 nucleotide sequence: TGCGCCAGCCAGCTAGAGGGCCGGGACACTTACCGCTACGAGCAGTACTTC.

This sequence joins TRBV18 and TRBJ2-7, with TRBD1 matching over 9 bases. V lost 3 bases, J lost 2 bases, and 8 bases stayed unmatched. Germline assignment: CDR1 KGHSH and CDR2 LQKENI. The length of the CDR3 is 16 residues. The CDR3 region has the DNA TGTGCCAGCTCACCCGAGGACAGGGGTTCAACCTACGAGCAGTACTTC. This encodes CASSPEDRGSTYEQYF.

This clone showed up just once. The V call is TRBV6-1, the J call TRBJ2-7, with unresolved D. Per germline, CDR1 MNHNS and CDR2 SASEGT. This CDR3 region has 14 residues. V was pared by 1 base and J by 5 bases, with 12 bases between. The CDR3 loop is CASSEEATSHEQYF. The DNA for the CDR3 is TGTGCCAGCAGTGAAGAGGCGACTTCCCACGAGCAGTACTTC.

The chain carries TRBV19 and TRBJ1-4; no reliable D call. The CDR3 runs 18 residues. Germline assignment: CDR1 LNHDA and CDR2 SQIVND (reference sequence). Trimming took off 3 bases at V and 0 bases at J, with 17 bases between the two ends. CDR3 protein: CASSILPGSWATNEKLFF. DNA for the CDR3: TGTGCCAGTAGTATTCTTCCAGGATCGTGGGCAACTAATGAAAAACTGTTTTTT.

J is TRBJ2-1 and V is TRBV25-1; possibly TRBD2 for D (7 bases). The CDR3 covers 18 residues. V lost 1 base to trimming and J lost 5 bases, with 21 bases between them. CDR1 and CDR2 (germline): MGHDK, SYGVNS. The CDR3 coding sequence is TGTGCCAGCAGTGAATGGGGGCGGGAGAGCCCTCCGGACAATGAGCAGTTCTTC. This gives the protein CASSEWGRESPPDNEQFF.

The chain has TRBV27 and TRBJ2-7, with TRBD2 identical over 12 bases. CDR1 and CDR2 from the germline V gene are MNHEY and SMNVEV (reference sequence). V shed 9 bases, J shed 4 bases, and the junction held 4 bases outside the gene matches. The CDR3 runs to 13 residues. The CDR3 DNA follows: TGTGCCAGTTGGACTAGCGGGATATACGAGCAGTACTTC. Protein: CASWTSGIYEQYF.

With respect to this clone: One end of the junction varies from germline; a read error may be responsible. CDR3 sequence reads: CASSPPHYNGQFF. The CDR3 region has the DNA TGTGCCAGCTCACCACCGCATTACAATGGGCAGTTCTTC. This chain links TRBV18 with TRBJ2-1; D is undetermined. The length of the CDR3 is 13 residues. The germline V gene encodes CDR1 KGHSH and CDR2 LQKENI.

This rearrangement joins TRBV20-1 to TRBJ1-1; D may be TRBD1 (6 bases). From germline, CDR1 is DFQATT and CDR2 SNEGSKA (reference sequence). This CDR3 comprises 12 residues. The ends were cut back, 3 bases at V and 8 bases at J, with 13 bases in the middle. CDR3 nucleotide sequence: TGCAGTGCTAGTGTTGGGGGGGCGGAAGCTTTCTTT. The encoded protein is CSASVGGAEAFF.

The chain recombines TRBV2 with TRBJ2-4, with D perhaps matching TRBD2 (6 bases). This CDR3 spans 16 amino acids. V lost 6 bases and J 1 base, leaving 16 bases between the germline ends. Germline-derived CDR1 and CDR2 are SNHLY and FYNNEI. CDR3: CASRRHLLAAKNIQYF. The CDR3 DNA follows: TGTGCCAGCAGGCGACACCTCCTAGCGGCCAAAAACATTCAGTACTTC.

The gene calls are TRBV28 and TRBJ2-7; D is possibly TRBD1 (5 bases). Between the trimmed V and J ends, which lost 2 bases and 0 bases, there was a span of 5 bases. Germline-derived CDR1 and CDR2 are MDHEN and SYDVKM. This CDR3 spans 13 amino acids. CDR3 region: CASSLDSSYEQYF. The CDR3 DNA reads TGTGCCAGCAGTTTAGACAGCTCCTACGAGCAGTACTTC.

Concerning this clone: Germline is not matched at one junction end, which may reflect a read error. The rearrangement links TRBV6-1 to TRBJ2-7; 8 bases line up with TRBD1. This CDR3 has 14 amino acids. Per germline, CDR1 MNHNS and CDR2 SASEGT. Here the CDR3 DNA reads TGTGCCAGCAGGGAAGGACAGGGAACCTACGAGCAGTACTTC. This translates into CASREGQGTYEQYF.